Listed below are T cell receptor beta chains from one sample, sequenced in a study of blood T cell repertoires in COVID-19. Clones were sequenced by immunoSEQ multiplex PCR, and TCRdb holds only the in-frame ones, with some missing. This table holds tens of thousands of clones, 80% to 85% found once. The sequenced material came from peripheral blood. Receptors were obtained from a man in his 70s with acute or convalescent COVID-19. Each CDR3 is given with its conserved first and last residue. A D gene is named only where the DNA matches it firmly.

v_gene	j_gene	d_gene	CDR3nt	CDR3aa
TRBV7-6	TRBJ1-4	TRBD1	TGTGCCAGCAGCTTGGAGGGGGCGACTAATGAAAAACTGTTTTTT	CASSLEGATNEKLFF
TRBV28	TRBJ2-2	TRBD2	TGTGCCAGCAGTATCGCGGGAGGGACCACCGGGGAGCTGTTTTTT	CASSIAGGTTGELFF
TRBV19	TRBJ2-3	TRBD2	TGTGCCAGTAGTATAGTTGACGGGGGGGCCAGAGATACGCAGTATTTT	CASSIVDGGARDTQYF
TRBV5-6	TRBJ2-2	-	TGTGCCAGCAGCTTGGTCGTTGGCGGCGGGGAGCTGTTTTTT	CASSLVVGGGELFF
TRBV6-2/TRBV6-3	TRBJ1-1	TRBD1	TGTGCCAGCAGTAAAGGGGACAGGGAGACTTTCTTT	CASSKGDRETFF
TRBV29-1	TRBJ1-2	-	TGCAGCTTCCCGGTCCCCTATGGCTACACCTTC	CSFPVPYGYTF
TRBV5-6	TRBJ2-2	-	TGTGCCAGCAGCTTTGTCTGGCGGGGGAACACCGGGGAGCTGTTTTTT	CASSFVWRGNTGELFF
TRBV30	TRBJ2-3	-	TGTGCCTGGAGTAATACATACGGCACAGATACGCAGTATTTT	CAWSNTYGTDTQYF
TRBV7-2	TRBJ1-6	TRBD1	TGTGCCAGCAGCTCAAGACAGGGGAAGGCGAATTCACCCCTCCACTTT	CASSSRQGKANSPLHF
TRBV2	TRBJ1-5	TRBD1	TGTGCCAGCACTATAGGGGGCCAAGGTCAGCCCCAGCATTTT	CASTIGGQGQPQHF
TRBV6-5	TRBJ1-1	-	TGTGCCAGCGGAGCGAACCTGAACACTGAAGCTTTCTTT	CASGANLNTEAFF
TRBV5-1	TRBJ2-1	TRBD1	TGCGCCAGCAGCTCCGGACAGGGCCGCGGCTCCTACAATGAGCAGTTCTTC	CASSSGQGRGSYNEQFF